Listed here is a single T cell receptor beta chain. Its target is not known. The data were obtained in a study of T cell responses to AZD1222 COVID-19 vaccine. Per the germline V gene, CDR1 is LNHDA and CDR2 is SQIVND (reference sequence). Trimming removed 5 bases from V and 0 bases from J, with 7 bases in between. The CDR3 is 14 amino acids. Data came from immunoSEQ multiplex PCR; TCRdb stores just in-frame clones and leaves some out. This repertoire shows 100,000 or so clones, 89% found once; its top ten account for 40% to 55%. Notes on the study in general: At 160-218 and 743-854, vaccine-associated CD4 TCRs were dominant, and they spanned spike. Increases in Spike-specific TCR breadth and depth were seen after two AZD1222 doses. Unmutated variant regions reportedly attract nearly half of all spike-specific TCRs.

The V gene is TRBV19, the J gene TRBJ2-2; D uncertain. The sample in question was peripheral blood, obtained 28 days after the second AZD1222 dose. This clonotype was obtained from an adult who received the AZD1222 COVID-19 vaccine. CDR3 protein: CASSVQSNTGELFF. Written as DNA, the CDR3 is TGTGCCAGTAGTGTACAATCGAACACCGGGGAGCTGTTTTTT.